The entry that follows covers one T cell receptor beta chain sequence. Its antigen is not identified. Different DNA sequences within this sample yield the same CDR3. This specimen belongs to a study of T cell responses to AZD1222 COVID-19 vaccine. Study observations and caveats: Repertoire sampling happened only post peak T cell response. Baseline seropositives among AZD1222 recipients totaled only five or six.

The method was immunoSEQ multiplex PCR; TCRdb's version includes in-frame clones alone and lacks a portion of them. There are 110,000 to 150,000 clones in the sample; 70% to 90% occur only once, and less than 9.5% lies in the top ten. The CDR3 runs 14 residues. The germline V and J ends were trimmed by 0 bases and 4 bases, with 7 bases remaining between them. CDR1 is LGHDT, CDR2 YNNKEL, per germline (reference sequence). The sequencing used peripheral blood, collected on day 0 of AZD1222 vaccination. The chain is built from TRBV3-1 (or the pseudogene TRBV3-2) and TRBJ1-5; perhaps TRBD1 as D (5 bases). The receptor's source is an adult in good health. The CDR3 DNA reads TGTGCCAGCAGCCAAGATACAGGTAATCAGCCCCAGCATTTT. Translating gives CASSQDTGNQPQHF.